The source of this T cell receptor beta chain is a study of response to subunit inactivated influenza vaccine. This clonotype came up many times. MiXCR was run by TCRdb on the RT-PCR reads, yielding one entry per CDR3 protein. The sample has 450,000 to 600,000 distinct CDR3 sequences; about 8% are singletons. The TCR was taken from a man aged 50 to 69 who received an inactivated influenza vaccine. The input for sequencing was PBMCs from blood, taken approximately 25 months after vaccination.

Here the CDR3 DNA reads TGTGCCAGCAGACCCTTACAGGGACCCTACGAGCAGTACTTC. Its translation is CASRPLQGPYEQYF. This chain joins TRBV5-6 and TRBJ2-7, with D perhaps TRBD1 (6 bases). V lost 5 bases and J lost 2, with 14 bases in between. Germline CDR1 reads SGHDT; CDR2 reads YYEEEE. CDR3 size: 14 residues.